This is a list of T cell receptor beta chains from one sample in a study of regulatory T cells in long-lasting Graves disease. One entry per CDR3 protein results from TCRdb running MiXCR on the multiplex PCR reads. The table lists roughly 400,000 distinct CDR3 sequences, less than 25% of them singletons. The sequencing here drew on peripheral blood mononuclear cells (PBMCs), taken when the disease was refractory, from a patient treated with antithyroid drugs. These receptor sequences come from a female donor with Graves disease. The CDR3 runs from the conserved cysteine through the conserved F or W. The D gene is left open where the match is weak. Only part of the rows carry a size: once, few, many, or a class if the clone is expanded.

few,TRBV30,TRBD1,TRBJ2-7,TGTGCCTGGAGGGGGGACAGGGCCTACGAGCAGTACTTC,CAWRGDRAYEQYF
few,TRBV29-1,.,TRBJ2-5,TGCAGCGTTGAAGGGCCGGCCCTGGGGACCCAGTACTTC,CSVEGPALGTQYF
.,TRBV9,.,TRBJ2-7,TGTGCCAGCAGCGTAGAGGTGGGATCGGTGCAGTACTTC,CASSVEVGSVQYF
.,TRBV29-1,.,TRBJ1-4,TGCAGCGTTCAAGGGACTGGGGAGGACGAAAAACTGTTTTTT,CSVQGTGEDEKLFF
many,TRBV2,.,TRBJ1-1,TGTGCCAGCAGTGCAACTTCAGGGAACACTGAAGCTTTCTTT,CASSATSGNTEAFF
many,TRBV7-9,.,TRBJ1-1,TGTGCCAGCAGCTTCGCGGGGAAGACTGAAGCTTTCTTT,CASSFAGKTEAFF
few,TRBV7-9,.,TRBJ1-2,TGTGCCAGCAGCTTAGGAGGCTCTCAAGCCTCTAACTATGGCTACACCTTC,CASSLGGSQASNYGYTF
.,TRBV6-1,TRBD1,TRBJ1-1,TGTGCCAGCAGGCAACAGGGGGCGGCGACTGAAGCTTTCTTT,CASRQQGAATEAFF
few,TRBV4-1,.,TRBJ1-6,TGCGCCAGCAGCCAAGTAGGTTCACCCCTCCACTTT,CASSQVGSPLHF
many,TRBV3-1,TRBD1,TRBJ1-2,TGTGCCAGCAGCCAAACGATACAAGGGGGACAGGGGAGGAGCGGCTACACCTTC,CASSQTIQGGQGRSGYTF
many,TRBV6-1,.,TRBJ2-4,TGTGCCAGCAGGGGGGCGGAGATCCCCCCAGCCAAAAACATTCAGTACTTC,CASRGAEIPPAKNIQYF
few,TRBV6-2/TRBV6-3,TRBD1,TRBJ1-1,TGTGCCAGCAGTCCGCGATGGGACAGATCTGAAGCTTTCTTT,CASSPRWDRSEAFF
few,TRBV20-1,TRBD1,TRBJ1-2,TGCAGTGCTAGAGGGACAGGGGGCGGTGATTACACCTTC,CSARGTGGGDYTF
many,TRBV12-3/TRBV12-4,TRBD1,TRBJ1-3,TGTGCCACCCGGGGGGAACAGGGGGATTCTGGAAACACCATATATTTT,CATRGEQGDSGNTIYF
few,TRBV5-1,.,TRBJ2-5,TGCGCCAGCAGCTTGGCCGTGGCTAACCAAGAGACCCAGTACTTC,CASSLAVANQETQYF
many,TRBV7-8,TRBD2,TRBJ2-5,TGTGCCAGCAGGTTAACTAGCGGCCAAGAGACCCAGTACTTC,CASRLTSGQETQYF
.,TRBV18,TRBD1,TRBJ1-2,TGTGCCAGCTCACCCATACTGACAGGGTCCGATGGCTACACCTTC,CASSPILTGSDGYTF
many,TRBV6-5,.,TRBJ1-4,TGTGCCAGCAGTTTCCACGAGGGAGAAAAACTGTTTTTT,CASSFHEGEKLFF
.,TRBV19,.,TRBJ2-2,TGTGCCAGTAGTAATGGGGGGGCCAAGTCCGGGGAGCTGTTTTTT,CASSNGGAKSGELFF
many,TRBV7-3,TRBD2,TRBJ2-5,TGTGCCAGCAGCCCCCAGCGGCTAGCGGGAACGAATCAAGAGACCCAGTACTTC,CASSPQRLAGTNQETQYF
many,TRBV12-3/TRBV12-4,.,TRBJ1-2,TGTGCCAGCAGTCAAGGGGCAGATGGCTACACCTTC,CASSQGADGYTF
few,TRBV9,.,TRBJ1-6,TGTGCCAGCAGCGTAGGAGGCAGTGTGAATAATTCACCCCTCCACTTT,CASSVGGSVNNSPLHF
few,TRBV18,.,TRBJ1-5,TGTGCCAGCTCACCACCGACAGGTAATCAGCCCCAGCATTTT,CASSPPTGNQPQHF
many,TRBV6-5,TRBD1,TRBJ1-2,TGTGCCAGCAGTTCCAGGGACAGGGCCTATGGCTACACCTTC,CASSSRDRAYGYTF
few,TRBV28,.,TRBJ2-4,TGTGCCGCCAGCAGTTTGTCCCAGGAAAACATTCAGTACTTC,CAASSLSQENIQYF
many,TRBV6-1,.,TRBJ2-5,TGTGCCAGCATGGACAGTCACAAGACCCAGTACTTC,CASMDSHKTQYF
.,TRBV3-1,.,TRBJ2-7,TGTGCCAGCAGCCCACAGGGGAGGGCCCCCTACGAGCAGTACTTC,CASSPQGRAPYEQYF
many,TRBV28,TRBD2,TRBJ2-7,TGTGCCAGCAGTGGTAGCGGGAGAGGGTCCTACGAGCAGTACTTC,CASSGSGRGSYEQYF
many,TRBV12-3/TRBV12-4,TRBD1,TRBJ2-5,TGTGCCAGCAGGCACATCTCCGGGACAGGAAAAGGGGAGACCCAGTACTTC,CASRHISGTGKGETQYF
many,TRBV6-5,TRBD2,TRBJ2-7,TGTGCCAGCAGTTACGTTCGCGGGAGAGGAAACGAGCAGTACTTC,CASSYVRGRGNEQYF
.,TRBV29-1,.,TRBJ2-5,TGCAGCGTGACCGGGCCCCTGGAGGGAGCGTGGGAGACCCAGTACTTC,CSVTGPLEGAWETQYF
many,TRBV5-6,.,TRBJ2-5,TGTGCCAGCAACGGGGCTGAGGAGACCCAGTACTTC,CASNGAEETQYF
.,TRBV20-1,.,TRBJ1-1,TGCAGTGCTAGGAGAGTCTCTGAAGCTTTCTTT,CSARRVSEAFF
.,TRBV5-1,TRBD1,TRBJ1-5,TGCGCCAGCAGCTCCGGGACAGGGGGGCCTAATCAGCCCCAGCATTTT,CASSSGTGGPNQPQHF
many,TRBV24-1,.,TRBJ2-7,TGTGCCACTAGCCGGGACTTTAAATACGAGCAGTACTTC,CATSRDFKYEQYF
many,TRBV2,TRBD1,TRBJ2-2,TGTGCCAGCAGTTCGGTGACAGGGGACGGGGAGCTGTTTTTT,CASSSVTGDGELFF
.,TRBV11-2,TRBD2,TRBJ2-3,TGTGCCAGCAGCCAAACGGGACTAGCGACAGATACGCAGTATTTT,CASSQTGLATDTQYF
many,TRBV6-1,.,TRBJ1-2,TGTGCCAGCAGGCCAGGAGGGAGCTATGGCTACACCTTC,CASRPGGSYGYTF
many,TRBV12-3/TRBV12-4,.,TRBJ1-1,TGTGCCAGCAGTTTAATGGGGAGCACTGAAGCTTTCTTT,CASSLMGSTEAFF
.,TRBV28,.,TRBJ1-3,TGTGCCAGCAGCCAACACAGCCTCTCTGGAAACACCATATATTTT,CASSQHSLSGNTIYF
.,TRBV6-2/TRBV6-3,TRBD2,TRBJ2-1,TGTGCCAGCAAGCCAGCGGGAGGCACCAATGAGCAGTTCTTC,CASKPAGGTNEQFF